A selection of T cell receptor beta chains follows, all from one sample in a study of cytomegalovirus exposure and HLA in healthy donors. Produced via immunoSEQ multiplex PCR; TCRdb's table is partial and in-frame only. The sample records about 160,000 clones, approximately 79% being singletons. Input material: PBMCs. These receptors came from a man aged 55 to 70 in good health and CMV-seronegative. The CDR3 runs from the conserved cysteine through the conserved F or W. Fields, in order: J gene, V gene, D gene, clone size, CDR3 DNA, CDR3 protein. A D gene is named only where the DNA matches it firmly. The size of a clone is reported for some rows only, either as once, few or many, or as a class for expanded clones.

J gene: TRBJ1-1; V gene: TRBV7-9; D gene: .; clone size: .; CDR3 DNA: TGTTCCAGCAGCTTAAGCCCTGAAGCTTTCTTT; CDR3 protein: CSSSLSPEAFF
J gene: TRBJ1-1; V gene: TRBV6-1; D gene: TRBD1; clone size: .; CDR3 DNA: TGTGCCAGCAGGCCCGTACAGGGGGGAAACACTGAAGCTTTCTTT; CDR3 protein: CASRPVQGGNTEAFF
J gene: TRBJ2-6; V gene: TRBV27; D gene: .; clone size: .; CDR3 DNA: TGTGCCAGCAGTACCTTGGACACCTCTGGGGCCAACGTCCTGACTTTC; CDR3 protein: CASSTLDTSGANVLTF
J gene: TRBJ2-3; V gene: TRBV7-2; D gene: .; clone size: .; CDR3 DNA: TGTGCCAGCAGCTCAACCTCCGGGTTGGATACGCAGTATTTT; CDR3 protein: CASSSTSGLDTQYF
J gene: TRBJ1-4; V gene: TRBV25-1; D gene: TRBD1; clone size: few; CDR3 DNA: TGTGCCAGCAGTGGATGGACAGGGGGGAATGAAAAACTGTTTTTT; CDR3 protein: CASSGWTGGNEKLFF
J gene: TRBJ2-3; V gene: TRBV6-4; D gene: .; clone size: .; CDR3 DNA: TGTGCCAGCAGTGAAGCGAGCACAGATACGCAGTATTTT; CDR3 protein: CASSEASTDTQYF
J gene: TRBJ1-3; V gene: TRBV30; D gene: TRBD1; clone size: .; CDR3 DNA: TGTGCCTGGAGCGCGATAGGGGGACAGAACCAAGGAGGGGCTGGAAACACCATATATTTT; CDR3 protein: CAWSAIGGQNQGGAGNTIYF
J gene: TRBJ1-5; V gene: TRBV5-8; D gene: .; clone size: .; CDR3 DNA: TGTGCCAGCAGCTACACTACAGGTAATCGGAATCAGCCCCAGCATTTT; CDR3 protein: CASSYTTGNRNQPQHF
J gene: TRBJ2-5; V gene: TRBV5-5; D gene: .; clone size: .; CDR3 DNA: TGTGCCAGCAGCACATCCCAAGAGACCCAGTACTTC; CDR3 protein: CASSTSQETQYF
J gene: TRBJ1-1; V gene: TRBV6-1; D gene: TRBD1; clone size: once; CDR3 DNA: TGTGCCAGCAGCCTAGACAGGGGGAACACTGAAGCTTTCTTT; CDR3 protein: CASSLDRGNTEAFF
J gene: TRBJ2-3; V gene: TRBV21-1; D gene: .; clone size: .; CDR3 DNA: TGTGCCAGCAGCAAAGGTCTGGGACTAGAAACAGATACGCAGTATTTT; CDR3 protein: CASSKGLGLETDTQYF
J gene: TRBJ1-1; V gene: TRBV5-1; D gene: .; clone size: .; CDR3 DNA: TGCGCCAGCAGCTTCGCCCGCGAGAGCACTGAAGCTTTCTTT; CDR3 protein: CASSFARESTEAFF
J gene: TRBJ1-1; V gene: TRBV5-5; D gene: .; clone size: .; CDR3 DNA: TGTGCCAGCAGCTGGGGCGGGGGGAACACTGAAGCTTTCTTT; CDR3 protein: CASSWGGGNTEAFF
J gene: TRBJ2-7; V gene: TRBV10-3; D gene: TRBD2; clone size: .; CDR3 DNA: TGTGCCATCAGTAGGGGAGGGGACTCCTACGAGCAGTACTTC; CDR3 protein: CAISRGGDSYEQYF
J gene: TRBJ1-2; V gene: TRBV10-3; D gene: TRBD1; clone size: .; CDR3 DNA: TGTGCCATCAGGGGGACAGGGCTATACTATGGCTACACCTTC; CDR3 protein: CAIRGTGLYYGYTF
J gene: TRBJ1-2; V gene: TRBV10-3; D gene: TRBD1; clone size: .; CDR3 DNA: TGTGCCATCACACAGGGGGTTTACTATGGCTACACCTTC; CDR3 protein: CAITQGVYYGYTF
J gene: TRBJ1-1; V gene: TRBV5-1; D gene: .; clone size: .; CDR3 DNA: TGCGCCAGCAGCTACAGGGTCTCTGGGAACACTGAAGCTTTCTTT; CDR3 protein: CASSYRVSGNTEAFF
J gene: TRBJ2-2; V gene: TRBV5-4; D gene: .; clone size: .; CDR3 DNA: TGTGCCAGCAGCCTGAGGCAGGGGAGATCCGGGGAGCTGTTTTTT; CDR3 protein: CASSLRQGRSGELFF
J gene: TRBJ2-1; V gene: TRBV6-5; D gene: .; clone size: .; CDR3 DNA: TGTGCCAGCAGTTACTCGACTCCCGGTGAGCAGTTCTTC; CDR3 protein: CASSYSTPGEQFF
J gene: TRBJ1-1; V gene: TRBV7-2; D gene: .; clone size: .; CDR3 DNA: TGTGCCAGCAGCTTTGACAGACTGAACACTGAAGCTTTCTTT; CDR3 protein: CASSFDRLNTEAFF
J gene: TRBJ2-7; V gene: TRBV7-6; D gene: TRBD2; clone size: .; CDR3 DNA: TGTGCCAGCAGCTTAGCCAGCGGGAGGGCCACTGAGCAGTACTTC; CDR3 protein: CASSLASGRATEQYF
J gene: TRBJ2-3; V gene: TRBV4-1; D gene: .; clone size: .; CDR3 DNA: TGCGCCAGCAGCCCAGGGGAAAGCACAGATACGCAGTATTTT; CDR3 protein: CASSPGESTDTQYF
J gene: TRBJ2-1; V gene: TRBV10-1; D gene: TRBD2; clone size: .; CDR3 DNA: TGCGCCAGCGGGGCTAGCGGGGGTTACAATGAGCAGTTCTTC; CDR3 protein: CASGASGGYNEQFF
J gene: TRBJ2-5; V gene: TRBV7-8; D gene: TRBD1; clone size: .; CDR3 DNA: TGTGCCAGCAGCTCCCAGACAGGGAGCCAAGAGACCCAGTACTTC; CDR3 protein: CASSSQTGSQETQYF
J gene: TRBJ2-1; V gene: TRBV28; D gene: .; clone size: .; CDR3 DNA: TGTGCCAGCAGTTTCGTTGCGGGTCCGTCCTACGAGCAGTTCTTC; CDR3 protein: CASSFVAGPSYEQFF
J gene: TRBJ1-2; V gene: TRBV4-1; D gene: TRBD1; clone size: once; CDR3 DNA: TGCGCCAGCAGCCAAGTCCACAGGGGCCGCAGGGGCTACACCTTC; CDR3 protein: CASSQVHRGRRGYTF
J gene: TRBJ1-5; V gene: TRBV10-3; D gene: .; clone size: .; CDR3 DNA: TGTGCCATCAGTGAGGCGGGGTATAGCAATCAGCCCCAGCATTTT; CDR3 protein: CAISEAGYSNQPQHF
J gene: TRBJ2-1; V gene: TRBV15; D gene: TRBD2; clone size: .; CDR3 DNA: TGTGCCACCAGCAGAGCAACTAGCCTATCGGGGGGCAATGAGCAGTTCTTC; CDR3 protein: CATSRATSLSGGNEQFF
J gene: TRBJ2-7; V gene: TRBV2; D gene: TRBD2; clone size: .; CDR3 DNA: TGTGCCAGCAGTGAATGGGGACTAGCGGGAACCGGATCCTACGAGCAGTACTTC; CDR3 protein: CASSEWGLAGTGSYEQYF
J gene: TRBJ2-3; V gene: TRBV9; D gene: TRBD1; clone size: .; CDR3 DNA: TGTGCCAGCAGCGTTCAGGGGGCGAGCACAGATACGCAGTATTTT; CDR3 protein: CASSVQGASTDTQYF
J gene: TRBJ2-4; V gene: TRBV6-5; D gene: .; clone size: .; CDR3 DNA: TGTGCCAGCAGTTACACGTGGGCGAACAAAAACATTCAGTACTTC; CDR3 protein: CASSYTWANKNIQYF
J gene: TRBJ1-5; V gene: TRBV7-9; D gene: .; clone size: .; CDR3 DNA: TGTGCCAGCAGCCCAGCAGGGTATAGCAATCAGCCCCAGCATTTT; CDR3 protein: CASSPAGYSNQPQHF
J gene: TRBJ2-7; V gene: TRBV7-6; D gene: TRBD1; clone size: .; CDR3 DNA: TGTGCCAGCAGTTCCGGACAGGGAGCCTACGAGCAGTACTTC; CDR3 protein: CASSSGQGAYEQYF
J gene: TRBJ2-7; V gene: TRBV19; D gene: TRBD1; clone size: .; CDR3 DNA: TGTGCCAGTAGTCCTTCAGGGGGTGGCTCCTACGAGCAGTACTTC; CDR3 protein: CASSPSGGGSYEQYF
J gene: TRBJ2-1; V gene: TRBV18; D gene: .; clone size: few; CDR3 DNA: TGTGCCAGCGTCCGGGTAGACAATGAGCAGTTCTTC; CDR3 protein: CASVRVDNEQFF
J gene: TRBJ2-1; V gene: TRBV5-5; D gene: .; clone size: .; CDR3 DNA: TGTGCCAGCAGCTTACGGGTGGATGAGCAGTTCTTC; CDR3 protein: CASSLRVDEQFF
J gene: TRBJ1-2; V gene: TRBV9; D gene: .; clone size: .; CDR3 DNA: TGTGCCAGCAGCGTAGGGGGCAGCTATGGCTACACCTTC; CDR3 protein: CASSVGGSYGYTF
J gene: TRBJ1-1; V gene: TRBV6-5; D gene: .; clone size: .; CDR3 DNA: TGTGCCAGCAGTGAAGAGTTCATGAACACTGAAGCTTTCTTT; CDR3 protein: CASSEEFMNTEAFF
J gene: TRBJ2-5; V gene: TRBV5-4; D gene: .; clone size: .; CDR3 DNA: TGTGCCAGCAGCCCCCTCGGAGAGCAGTACTTC; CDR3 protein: CASSPLGEQYF
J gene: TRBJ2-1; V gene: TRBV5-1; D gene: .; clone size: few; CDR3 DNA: TGCGCCAGCAGCTTGGAGCTAGCCACGTTCTCCTACAATGAGCAGTTCTTC; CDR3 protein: CASSLELATFSYNEQFF
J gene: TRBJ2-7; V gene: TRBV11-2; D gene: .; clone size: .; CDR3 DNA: TGTGCCAGCAGTCCAGCGTTCGAGCAGTACTTC; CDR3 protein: CASSPAFEQYF
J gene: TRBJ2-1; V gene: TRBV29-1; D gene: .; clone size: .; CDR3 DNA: TGCAGCGGACTGTCGGGAGTGGGGGATGAGCAGTTCTTC; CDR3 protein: CSGLSGVGDEQFF